These 2 T cell receptor beta chains share one sample of origin, sequenced in a study of spatial heterogeneity in lung cancer (dated by TCRdb to the late 2010s). Paper-wide results and their limitations: The tumor nonsynonymous mutation count correlated with the number of expanded alpha and beta TCRs within the tumor.

Libraries were constructed by 5' RACE. Sequencing used a NextSeq 500. Using fastp trimming at Q25 and MiXCR clonotype assembly, TCRdb reanalyzed the public sequencing data and kept in-frame beta chains. Duplicate CDR3 protein sequences are folded into a single record with the most common DNA and genes. The sample data list about 3,700 distinct CDR3 sequences, and about 26% of these were observed just once. Of the sample, around 13% falls within the top ten clones. Their specific antigens are unknown. The sample's time point label, decoded: sample taken at primary tumor resection. Material: lung tumor tissue, obtained at surgery. Every receptor here comes from a male donor with early-stage non-small cell lung cancer.

This clonotype is judged medium-sized. The size of this beta chain means little, since it is a stray read in a library made for alpha chains. The V call is TRBV3-1, the J call TRBJ2-5; D remains ambiguous. This CDR3 is built from 15 residues. Germline CDR1 LGHDT, CDR2 YNNKEL (reference sequence). The germline V and J ends were trimmed by 0 bases and 4 bases, with 12 bases remaining between them. The CDR3, as DNA: TGTGCCAGCAGCCAAGATGCCGGGCCGCGAGAGACCCAGTACTTC. It codes for CASSQDAGPRETQYF.

This clonotype counts as medium-sized. The library was prepared for alpha chains; this beta chain is a stray read, so its frequency means little. The V and J genes are TRBV5-1 and TRBJ1-1, with a tentative D call TRBD1 (5 bases). V was cut by 6 bases and J by 1 base, with 19 bases left in between. The CDR3 is made up of 16 amino acids. CDR1 and CDR2 (germline): SGHRS, YFSETQ. The DNA of the CDR3 is TGCGCCAGCACCTATAGGGCGGGGACGGGGAACACTGAAGCTTTCTTT. It is translated as CASTYRAGTGNTEAFF. Full variable domain (rest looked up from reference TRBV5-1 and TRBJ1-1): KAGVTQTPRYLIKTRGQQVTLSCSPISGHRSVSWYQQTPGQGLQFLFEYFSETQRNKGNFPGRFSGRQFSNSRSEMNVSTLELGDSALYLCASTYRAGTGNTEAFFGQGTRLTVV.